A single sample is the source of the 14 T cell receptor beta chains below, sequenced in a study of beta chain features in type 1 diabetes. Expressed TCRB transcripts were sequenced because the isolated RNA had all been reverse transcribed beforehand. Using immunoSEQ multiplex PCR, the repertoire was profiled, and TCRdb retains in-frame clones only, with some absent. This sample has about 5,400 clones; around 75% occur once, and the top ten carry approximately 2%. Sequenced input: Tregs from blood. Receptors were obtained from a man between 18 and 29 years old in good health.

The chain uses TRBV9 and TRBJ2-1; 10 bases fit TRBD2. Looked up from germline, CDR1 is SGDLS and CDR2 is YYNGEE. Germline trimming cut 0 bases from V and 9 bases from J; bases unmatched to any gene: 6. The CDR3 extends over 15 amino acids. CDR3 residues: CASSVVNSGGFEQFF. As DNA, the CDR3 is TGTGCCAGCAGCGTAGTAAATAGCGGGGGGTTTGAGCAGTTCTTC.

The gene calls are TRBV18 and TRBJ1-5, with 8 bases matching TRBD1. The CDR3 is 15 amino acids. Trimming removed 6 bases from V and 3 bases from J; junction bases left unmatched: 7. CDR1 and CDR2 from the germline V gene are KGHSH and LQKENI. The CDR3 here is CASSSTGVLNQPQHF. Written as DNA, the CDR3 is TGTGCCAGCTCTTCGACAGGGGTTCTCAATCAGCCCCAGCATTTT.

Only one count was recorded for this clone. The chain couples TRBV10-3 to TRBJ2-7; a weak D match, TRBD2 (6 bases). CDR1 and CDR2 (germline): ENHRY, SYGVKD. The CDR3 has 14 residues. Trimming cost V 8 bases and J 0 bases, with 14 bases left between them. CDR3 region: CAISGDPLSYEQYF. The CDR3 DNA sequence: TGTGCCATCTCGGGGGATCCCCTCTCCTACGAGCAGTACTTC.

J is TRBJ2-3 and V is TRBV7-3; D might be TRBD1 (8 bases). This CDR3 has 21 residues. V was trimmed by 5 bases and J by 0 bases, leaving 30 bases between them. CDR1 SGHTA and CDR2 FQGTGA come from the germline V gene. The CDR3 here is CASSRATDRTGRGPSTDTQYF. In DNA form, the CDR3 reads TGTGCCAGCAGCCGAGCGACTGACAGGACAGGGAGGGGGCCTAGCACAGATACGCAGTATTTT.

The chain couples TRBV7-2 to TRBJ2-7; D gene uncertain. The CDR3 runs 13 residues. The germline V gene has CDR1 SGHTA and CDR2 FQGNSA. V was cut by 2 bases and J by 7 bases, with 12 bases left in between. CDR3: CASSLPEPFEQYF. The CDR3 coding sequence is TGTGCCAGCAGCTTACCGGAGCCGTTTGAGCAGTACTTC.

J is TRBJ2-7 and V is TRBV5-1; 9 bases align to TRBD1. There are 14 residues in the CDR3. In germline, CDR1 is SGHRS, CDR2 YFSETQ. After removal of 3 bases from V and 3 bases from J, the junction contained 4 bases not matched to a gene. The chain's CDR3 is CASSSPTGGYEQYF. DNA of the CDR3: TGCGCCAGCAGCTCTCCGACAGGGGGCTACGAGCAGTACTTC.

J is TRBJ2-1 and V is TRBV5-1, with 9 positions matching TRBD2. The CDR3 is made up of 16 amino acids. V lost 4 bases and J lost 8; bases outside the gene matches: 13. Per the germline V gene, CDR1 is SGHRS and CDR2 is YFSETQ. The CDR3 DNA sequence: TGCGCCAGCAGCCCCGGTGGCGGGGGGGCCTTGGATGAGCAGTTCTTC. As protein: CASSPGGGGALDEQFF.

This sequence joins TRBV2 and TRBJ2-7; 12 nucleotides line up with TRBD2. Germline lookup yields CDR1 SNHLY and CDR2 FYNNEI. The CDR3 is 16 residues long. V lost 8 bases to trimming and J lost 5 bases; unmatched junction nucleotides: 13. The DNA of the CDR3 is TGTGCCAGCCTTTCTTCGCTAGCGGGGGGGCAGGACGAGCAGTACTTC. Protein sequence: CASLSSLAGGQDEQYF.

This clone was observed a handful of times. CDR3 protein: CASSILWQAAFF. DNA for the CDR3: TGTGCCAGTAGTATCCTATGGCAGGCGGCTTTCTTT. The V gene is TRBV19, the J gene TRBJ1-1; D gene uncertain. Trimming pared 3 bases from V and 11 bases from J, leaving 13 bases between. The CDR3 contains 12 residues. The V gene's germline CDR1 is LNHDA and CDR2 SQIVND (reference sequence). Drawing the rest from reference TRBV19 and TRBJ1-1, the complete variable domain is DGGITQSPKYLFRKEGQNVTLSCEQNLNHDAMYWYRQDPGQGLRLIYYSQIVNDFQKGDIAEGYSVSREKKESFPLTVTSAQKNPTAFYLCASSILWQAAFFGQGTRLTVV.

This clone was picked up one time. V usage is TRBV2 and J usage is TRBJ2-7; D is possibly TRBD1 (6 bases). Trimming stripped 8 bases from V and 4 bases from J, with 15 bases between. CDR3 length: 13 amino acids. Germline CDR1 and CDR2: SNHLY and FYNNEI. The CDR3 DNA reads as TGTGCCAGCTGGAACAGGGCTGGTTACGAGCAGTACTTC. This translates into CASWNRAGYEQYF.

Written as DNA, the CDR3 is TGCGCCAGCAGCCAAGGTGCGGATCCTTGGGAAAAACTGTTTTTT. It codes for CASSQGADPWEKLFF. The chain joins TRBV4-3 to TRBJ1-4; D uncertain. V gave up 1 base and J gave up 8 bases, with 14 bases separating them. In germline, CDR1 is LGHNA, CDR2 YSLEER. The CDR3 is made up of 15 amino acids.

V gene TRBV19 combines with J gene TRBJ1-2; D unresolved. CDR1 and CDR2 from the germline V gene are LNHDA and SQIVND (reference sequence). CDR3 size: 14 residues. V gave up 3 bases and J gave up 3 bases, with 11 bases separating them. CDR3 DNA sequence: TGTGCCAGTAGTATGGACTTTCGATACTATGGCTACACCTTC. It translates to CASSMDFRYYGYTF.

CDR3 protein: CAYTDTQYF. In DNA form, the CDR3 reads TGTGCCTACACAGATACGCAGTATTTT. This rearrangement joins TRBV7-3 to TRBJ2-3; D unresolved. CDR3 length: 9 residues. The ends were cut back, 11 bases at V and 2 bases at J, with 2 bases in the middle. Germline lookup yields CDR1 SGHTA and CDR2 FQGTGA.

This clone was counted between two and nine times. The CDR3 bases are TGTGCCAGCAGCTTCTCTATGGACAGGGACACTGAAGCTTTCTTT. Protein: CASSFSMDRDTEAFF. The rearrangement links TRBV13 to TRBJ1-1; 8 bases match TRBD1. V lost 3 bases to trimming and J lost 3 bases; unmatched junction nucleotides: 6. CDR1 and CDR2 (germline): PRHDT, FYEKMQ (reference sequence). The CDR3 runs 15 residues.